This T cell receptor beta chain came from a study of T cells in tuberculosis. The method was immunoSEQ multiplex PCR; TCRdb's version includes in-frame clones alone and lacks a portion of them. The table records tens of thousands of clones, 80% to 95% of them present only once. The sequenced material came from PBMCs. The receptor was derived from a donor aged 10 to 29 with latent tuberculosis or without tuberculosis infection.

Written as DNA, the CDR3 is TGTGCCAGCAGCTGGGGACTCTCCTACGAGCAGTACTTC. Protein: CASSWGLSYEQYF. V usage is TRBV5-6 and J usage is TRBJ2-7; TRBD2 is a possible D gene (6 bases). The CDR3 spans 13 residues. Per the germline V gene, CDR1 is SGHDT and CDR2 is YYEEEE. V was shortened by 3 bases and J by 0 bases, with 7 bases between the two germline ends.